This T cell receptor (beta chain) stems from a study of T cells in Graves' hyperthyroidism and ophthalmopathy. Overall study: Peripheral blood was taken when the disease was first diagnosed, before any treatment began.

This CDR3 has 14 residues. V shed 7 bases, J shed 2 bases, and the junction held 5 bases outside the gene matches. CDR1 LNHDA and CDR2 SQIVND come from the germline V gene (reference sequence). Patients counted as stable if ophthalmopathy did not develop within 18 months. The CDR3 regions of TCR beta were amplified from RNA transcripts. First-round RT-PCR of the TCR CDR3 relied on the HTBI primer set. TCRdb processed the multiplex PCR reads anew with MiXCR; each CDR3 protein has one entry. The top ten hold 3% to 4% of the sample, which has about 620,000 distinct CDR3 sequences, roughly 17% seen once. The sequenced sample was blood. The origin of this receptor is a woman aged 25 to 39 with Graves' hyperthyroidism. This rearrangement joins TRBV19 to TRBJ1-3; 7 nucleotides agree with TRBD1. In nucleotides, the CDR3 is TGTGCCAGTACAAGACAGGGCGCTGGAAACACCATATATTTT. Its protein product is CASTRQGAGNTIYF.